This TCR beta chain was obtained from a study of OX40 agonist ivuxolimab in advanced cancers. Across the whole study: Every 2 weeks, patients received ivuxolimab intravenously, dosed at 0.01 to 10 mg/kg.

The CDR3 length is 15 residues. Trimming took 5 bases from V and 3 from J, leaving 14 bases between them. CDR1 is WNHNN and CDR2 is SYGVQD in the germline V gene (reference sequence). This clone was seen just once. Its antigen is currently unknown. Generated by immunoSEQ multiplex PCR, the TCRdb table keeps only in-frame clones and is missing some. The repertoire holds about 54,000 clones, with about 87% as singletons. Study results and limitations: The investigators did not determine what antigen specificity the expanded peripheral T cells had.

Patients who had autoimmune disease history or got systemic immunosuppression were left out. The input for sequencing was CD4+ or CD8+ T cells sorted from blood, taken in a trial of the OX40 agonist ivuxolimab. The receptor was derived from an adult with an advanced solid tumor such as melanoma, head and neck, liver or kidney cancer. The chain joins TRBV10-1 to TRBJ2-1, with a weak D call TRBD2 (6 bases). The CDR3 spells CASSLGAGYYNEQFF. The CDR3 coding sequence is TGCGCCAGCAGTCTCGGGGCGGGGTACTACAATGAGCAGTTCTTC.